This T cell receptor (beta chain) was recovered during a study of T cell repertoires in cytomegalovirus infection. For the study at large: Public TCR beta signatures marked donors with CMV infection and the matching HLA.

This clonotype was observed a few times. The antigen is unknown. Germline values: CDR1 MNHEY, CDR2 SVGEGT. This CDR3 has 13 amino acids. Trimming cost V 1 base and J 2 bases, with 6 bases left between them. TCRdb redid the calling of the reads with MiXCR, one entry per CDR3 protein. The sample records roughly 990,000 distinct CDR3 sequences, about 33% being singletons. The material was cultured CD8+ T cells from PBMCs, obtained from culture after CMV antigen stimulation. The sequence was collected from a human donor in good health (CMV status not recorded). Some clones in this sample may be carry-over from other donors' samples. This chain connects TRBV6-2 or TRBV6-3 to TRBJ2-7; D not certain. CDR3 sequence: CASSYLDAYEQYV. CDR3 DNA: TGTGCCAGCAGTTACTTGGATGCCTACGAGCAGTACGTC.